This TCR beta chain was retrieved from a study of blood T cell repertoires in COVID-19. The table came from immunoSEQ multiplex PCR; TCRdb's copy has only in-frame clones and leaves some out. In the table there are about 200,000 clones, around 94% of which are singletons. Germline V gene lookup returns CDR1 SGHTA and CDR2 FQGNSA. The CDR3 has 15 residues. Trimming left V 1 base short and J 2 bases short, with 11 bases between. V gene TRBV7-2 combines with J gene TRBJ1-2; D possibly corresponds to TRBD1 (6 bases). Sequencing was carried out using peripheral blood. The origin of this receptor is a man under 40 with COVID-19, enrolled during active disease. CDR3 bases: TGTGCCAGCAGCTTAGATCAGGGGTGGAACTATGGCTACACCTTC. Translation gives CASSLDQGWNYGYTF. The complete variable domain, with remaining parts taken from reference TRBV7-2 and TRBJ1-2, reads GAGVSQSPSNKVTEKGKDVELRCDPISGHTALYWYRQSLGQGLEFLIYFQGNSAPDKSGLPSDRFSAERTGGSVSTLTIQRTQQEDSAVYLCASSLDQGWNYGYTFGSGTRLTVV.